The next 26 T cell receptor beta chains were all read from a single sample in a study of tumor-infiltrating lymphocytes in primary liver carcinoma. Priming with a constant-region primer yielded TCR beta cDNA from 450 to 600 ng total RNA. Slightly modified ARM-PCR with three nested multiplex PCR rounds yielded TCR beta libraries. PCR rounds one and two used TRBV1-TRBV30 forward primers with a C-beta reverse primer for 10 cycles each. TCRdb re-analysed the multiplex PCR reads in MiXCR, keeping a single row per CDR3 protein. The sample holds about 210,000 distinct CDR3 sequences, about 65% seen once. Unsorted whole blood yielded the blood RNA, and germline DNA was also extracted. The sample consisted of peripheral blood. The receptors derive from a woman aged 55-70 years with primary liver carcinoma and hepatitis B virus infection.

In this sample, this clonotype turned up many times. The V gene is TRBV29-1, the J gene TRBJ1-2; D call uncertain. Trimming took off 5 bases at V and 0 bases at J, with 13 bases between the two ends. Germline lookup yields CDR1 SQVTM and CDR2 ANQGSEA. The CDR3 consists of 14 residues. The CDR3 sequence is CSVFGERANYGYTF. CDR3 DNA sequence: TGCAGCGTTTTTGGGGAAAGAGCTAACTATGGCTACACCTTC.

On this clonotype itself: One end of the junction does not line up with germline, which may come from a read error. V usage is TRBV11-2 and J usage is TRBJ1-3; D is ambiguous. Germline V lookup: CDR1 SGHAT, CDR2 FQNNGV. This CDR3 is built from 16 residues. The CDR3, as DNA: TGTGCCGGCAGCCAGAGGGTTCAAGCCGCTGGAAATACCATATATTTT. This translates into CAGSQRVQAAGNTIYF.

The CDR3 coding sequence is TGCGCCAGCAGCCAAGTGTGTGTCGAGTCCTCTGAAGCTTTCTTT. It codes for CASSQVCVESSEAFF. The chain employs TRBV4-1 and TRBJ1-1; D uncertain. Germline V gene sequence: CDR1 MGHRA, CDR2 YSYEKL. The V end lost 1 base, the J end lost 6 bases, and 15 bases lay between the germline ends. There are 15 residues in the CDR3.

Details on this clonotype: Possible read error: a much larger clone is one base away. The chain couples TRBV6-6 to TRBJ2-7; D perhaps matches TRBD2 (5 bases). The CDR3 spans 11 residues. Per the germline V gene, CDR1 is MNHNY and CDR2 is SVGAGI (reference sequence). The CDR3 nucleotides are TGTGCCAGCAGTCGGGGTAACGAGCGGTACTTC. It encodes CASSRGNERYF.

As for this clonotype: Without the conserved terminal phenylalanine or tryptophan, this CDR3 likely stems from a read error. The DNA is left out, because the CDR3 cannot be placed on it with certainty; the CDR3 is given as TCRdb lists it. The chain recombines TRBV29-1 with TRBJ1-6; the table calls TRBD1, which could not be checked here. A total of 13 residues make up the CDR3, ends included. Germline V gene lookup returns CDR1 SQVTM and CDR2 ANQGSEA. The CDR3 sequence: CSVGARANSPLHS.

CDR3 region: CSGKRGQLNTEAFF. CDR3 in DNA: TGCAGTGGAAAACGGGGGCAGCTGAACACTGAAGCTTTCTTT. The rearrangement joins TRBV29-1 to TRBJ1-1, with D possibly matching TRBD1 (6 bases). Germline V CDR1 and CDR2: SQVTM, ANQGSEA. This CDR3 has 14 amino acids. Drawing the rest from reference TRBV29-1 and TRBJ1-1, the complete variable domain is SAVISQKPSRDICQRGTSLTIQCQVDSQVTMMFWYRQQPGQSLTLIATANQGSEATYESGFVIDKFPISRPNLTFSTLTVSNMSPEDSSIYLCSGKRGQLNTEAFFGQGTRLTVV.

The chain is built from TRBV7-3 and TRBJ2-2; the D gene is possibly TRBD2 (7 bases). Trimming cost V 3 bases and J 6 bases, with 11 bases left between them. Germline assignment: CDR1 SGHTA and CDR2 FQGTGA. The CDR3 has 14 residues. CDR3 sequence reads: CASSFQGRAGELFF. CDR3 DNA sequence: TGTGCCAGCAGCTTTCAGGGGAGGGCCGGGGAGCTGTTTTTT.

As for this clonotype: A much bigger clone sits one base away, suggesting this may be a read error. This chain joins TRBV12-3 or TRBV12-4 and TRBJ2-2, with a tentative D call TRBD2 (6 bases). The CDR3 totals 15 residues. V was trimmed by 6 bases and J by 6 bases, leaving 17 bases between them. The CDR3 nucleotides are TGTGCCAGCAGACCGGGACTCGTCCAACCCGGGGAGCTGTTTTTT. Translated, it gives CASRPGLVQPGELFF.

The rearrangement links TRBV7-3 to TRBJ2-2; TRBD2 aligns across 9 bases. The J segment lost 7 bases and the V segment lost 4 bases, leaving 7 bases of the junction unmatched. CDR1 is SGHTA, CDR2 FQGTGA, per germline. The CDR3 is made up of 15 amino acids. DNA of the CDR3: TGTGCCAGCAGCTCTTTGGGACTAGCTGGCGGGGAGCTGTTTTTT. The encoded protein is CASSSLGLAGGELFF.

The sample holds a few counts of this clonotype. A read error is possible here, since a much larger clone lies one base away. This chain links TRBV4-2 with TRBJ2-7; D tentatively reads TRBD1 or TRBD2 (6 bases each). There are 14 residues in the CDR3. In germline, CDR1 is LGHNA, CDR2 YNFKEQ. The chain's CDR3 is CASNQGGLTYEQYF. The CDR3 DNA sequence: TGTGCCAGCAACCAAGGGGGACTTACTTACGAGCAGTACTTC.

Notes on this clonotype: An end of the junction does not agree with germline; a read error may underlie this. The V call is TRBV11-2, the J call TRBJ2-5; TRBD2 matches 8 bases. The CDR3 covers 15 residues. The germline V gene encodes CDR1 SGHAT and CDR2 FQNNGV. CDR3 residues: CASSLVWGRGETQYF. DNA for the CDR3: TGTGCCAGCAGCTTAGTGTGGGGGCGGGGGGAGACACAGTACTTC.

The chain is built from TRBV5-1 and TRBJ1-2, with D tentatively TRBD1 (6 bases). CDR1 SGHRS and CDR2 YFSETQ come from the germline V gene. Trimming removed 4 bases at V and 8 bases at J, with 24 bases between. This CDR3 region has 16 residues. CDR3 amino acids: CASSRIPGEEGGGYTF. CDR3 DNA: TGCGCCAGCAGCCGTATCCCAGGGGAGGAGGGGGGAGGCTACACCTTC.

The chain has TRBV20-1 and TRBJ2-2; possible D gene TRBD2, 5 bases. V lost 4 bases, J lost 1 base, and 10 bases lay in between. This CDR3 comprises 14 residues. The V gene's germline CDR1 is DFQATT and CDR2 SNEGSKA (reference sequence). The CDR3 DNA is TGCAGTGCTATACTAGGGATGAACACCGGGGAGCTGTTTTTT. It is translated as CSAILGMNTGELFF.

The rearrangement joins TRBV29-1 to TRBJ1-1, with D tentatively TRBD1 (6 bases). V lost 1 base to trimming and J lost 4 bases, with 19 bases between them. The CDR3 length is 16 residues. Germline lookup yields CDR1 SQVTM and CDR2 ANQGSEA. CDR3 loop: CSVEGGTRGAGTEAFF. The CDR3 bases are TGCAGCGTTGAAGGGGGGACAAGGGGGGCTGGCACTGAAGCTTTCTTT. Full variable domain (remainder filled in from reference TRBV29-1 and TRBJ1-1): SAVISQKPSRDICQRGTSLTIQCQVDSQVTMMFWYRQQPGQSLTLIATANQGSEATYESGFVIDKFPISRPNLTFSTLTVSNMSPEDSSIYLCSVEGGTRGAGTEAFFGQGTRLTVV.

For this clonotype: One end of the junction is discordant with germline, which a read error may explain. V is TRBV28 and J is TRBJ2-5; D assignment may be TRBD1 or TRBD2 (6 bases each). CDR3 length: 15 residues. Germline lookup yields CDR1 MDHEN and CDR2 SYDVKM. The CDR3 sequence: CAGSLWGAGQEIQYF. The CDR3 region has the DNA TGTGCCGGCAGTTTATGGGGGGCCGGCCAAGAGATCCAGTACTTC.

Concerning this clonotype itself: A much larger clonotype is one base distant, so this may be a read error. This sequence joins TRBV24-1 and TRBJ2-1; D assignment may be TRBD1 or TRBD2 (6 bases each). Trimming shortened V by 1 base and J by 6 bases, and 12 bases separated the two germline ends. Germline V CDR1 and CDR2: KGHDR, SFDVKD. The CDR3 sequence is 15 residues long. CDR3 sequence (DNA): TGTGCCACCAGTGATTTAGGGGGGAAGGTCAATGAGCAGTTCTTC. Translated, it gives CATSDLGGKVNEQFF.

This clonotype was counted a single time. Compared with germline, one end of the junction differs, possibly owing to a read error. The chain employs TRBV11-2 and TRBJ2-1; D gene ambiguous. This CDR3 has 12 amino acids. CDR1 is SGHAT, CDR2 FQNNGV, per germline. This CDR3 reads CASSFDYNEQFF. The CDR3 DNA is TGTGCCAGTAGCTTCGACTACAATGAGCAGTTCTTC.

The rearrangement uses TRBV24-1 and TRBJ1-4; D gene ambiguous. Trimming shortened V by 2 bases and J by 5 bases, and 11 bases separated the two germline ends. The germline gives CDR1 KGHDR, CDR2 SFDVKD. The CDR3 has 15 amino acids. This chain's CDR3 is CATSDSAGGNEKLFF. CDR3 nucleotide sequence: TGTGCCACCAGTGATTCTGCGGGAGGGAATGAAAAACTGTTTTTT.

This clonotype appeared many times. The chain employs TRBV10-3 and TRBJ1-6, with D unclear. This CDR3 has 15 amino acids. Germline V gives CDR1 ENHRY, CDR2 SYGVKD. With 3 bases removed from V and 2 bases from J, the gap between germline ends came to 8 bases. In DNA form, the CDR3 reads TGTGCCATCAGTGAACGGAACCCCTATAATTCACCCCTCCACTTT. Protein product: CAISERNPYNSPLHF.

In regard to this clonotype: Its ends do not fully match the called genes, so a read error is possible. This sequence joins TRBV11-2 and TRBJ2-5; TRBD2 is a possible D gene (6 bases). The CDR3 is made up of 14 amino acids. Germline CDR1 reads SGHAT; CDR2 reads FQNNGV. DNA for the CDR3: TGTGCCAGCAACCCCGTGGTCCCCCGGGAGACCCAGTATTTC. Translated: CASNPVVPRETQYF.

A note on this clonotype: At one end, the junction sequence differs from germline, possibly due to a read error. J is TRBJ1-4 and V is TRBV11-2; TRBD1 agrees at 7 bases. The germline CDR1 and CDR2 sequences are SGHAT and FQNNGV. CDR3 size: 18 residues. CDR3 bases: TGTGCCAGTAGCCCGACAGGGACCACTCGAGCAACTAATGAAAAACTGCTTTTT. Its translation: CASSPTGTTRATNEKLLF.

Regarding this clonotype: One end of the junction fails to match germline, which may point to a read error. The V gene is TRBV29-1, the J gene TRBJ2-4; the D gene could be TRBD1 or TRBD2 (5 bases each). The CDR3 contains 13 residues. Per the germline V gene, CDR1 is SQVTM and CDR2 is ANQGSEA. CDR3 coding DNA: TGCAGCGTTGAACACGGGGCCCGAAACATTCAACACTTC. This codes for CSVEHGARNIQHF.

Of note for this clonotype: One junction end does not reproduce the germline sequence, and a read error may be involved. The chain has TRBV29-1 and TRBJ2-5; no reliable D call. CDR3 length: 11 residues. The germline CDR1 and CDR2 sequences are SQVTM and ANQGSEA. In DNA form, the CDR3 reads TGCAGCGTTGACAGAGAAGAGACCCAGTGCTTC. Amino acids: CSVDREETQCF.

The chain is built from TRBV11-1 and TRBJ2-5, with D possibly TRBD2 on 6 matching bases. Germline-derived CDR1 and CDR2 are SGHAT and FQDESV (reference sequence). V shed 0 bases and J shed 4 bases, with 12 bases lying between them. This CDR3 is built from 15 residues. The CDR3 coding sequence is TGTGCCAGCAGCTTAGCGCTAACGACTAGAGAGACCCAGTACTTC. This encodes CASSLALTTRETQYF.

Comments on this clonotype: The germline gene is not matched at one end of the junction; a read error may be the cause. The chain joins TRBV4-2 to TRBJ1-2, with TRBD1 matching over 9 bases. This CDR3 spans 14 amino acids. Germline V gives CDR1 LGHNA, CDR2 YNFKEQ. The DNA for the CDR3 is TGTGCCAGCAGCGGGGGACAGGGTGGCTATGGCTACGCCTTC. Encoded protein: CASSGGQGGYGYAF.

A note on this clonotype: No conserved phenylalanine or tryptophan is present at the end of the CDR3, so a read error is the likely explanation. This chain connects TRBV5-6 to TRBJ1-1; the D gene is possibly TRBD1 (6 bases). V was cut by 4 bases and J by 11 bases, with 21 bases left in between. This CDR3 contains 14 residues. Germline lookup yields CDR1 SGHDT and CDR2 YYEEEE. The CDR3 nucleotides are TGTGCCAGCAGCACTGGACCGGGGGCGCTGGGGGCTTTCCTT. Translated: CASSTGPGALGAFL.